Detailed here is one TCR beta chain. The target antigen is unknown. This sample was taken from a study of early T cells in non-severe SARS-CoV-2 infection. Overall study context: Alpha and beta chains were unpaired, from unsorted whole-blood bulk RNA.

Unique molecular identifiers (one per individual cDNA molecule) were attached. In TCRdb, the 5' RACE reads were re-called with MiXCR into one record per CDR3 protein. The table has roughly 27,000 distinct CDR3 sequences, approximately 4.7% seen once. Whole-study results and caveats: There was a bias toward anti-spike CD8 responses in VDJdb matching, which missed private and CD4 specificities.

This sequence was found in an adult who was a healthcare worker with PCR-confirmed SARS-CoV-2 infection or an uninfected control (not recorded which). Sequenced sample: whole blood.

The CDR3 here is CASSRGPSYGYTF. In nucleotides, the CDR3 is TGCGCCAGCAGCAGGGGACCGAGCTATGGCTACACCTTC. The J gene is TRBJ1-2, the V gene TRBV5-1; TRBD1 is a possible D gene (5 bases). The ends were cut back, 4 bases at V and 4 bases at J, with 11 bases in the middle. Germline V gene sequence: CDR1 SGHRS, CDR2 YFSETQ. The length of the CDR3 is 13 residues.